What follows describes a single T cell receptor beta chain. Repertoires were generated with immunoSEQ multiplex PCR, while TCRdb's copy carries only in-frame clones and drops some. This table has 100,000 to 150,000 clones, 88% appearing once. Trimming removed 2 bases from V and 3 bases from J, with 5 bases in between. This CDR3 spans 14 amino acids. Germline CDR1 reads MNHEY; CDR2 reads SMNVEV (reference sequence). This entry is derived from a study of T cell responses to AZD1222 COVID-19 vaccine. This specimen consisted of peripheral blood, obtained 28 days after the second AZD1222 dose. This sequence joins TRBV27 and TRBJ2-6; D remains ambiguous. The TCR was taken from an adult who received the AZD1222 COVID-19 vaccine. In nucleotides, the CDR3 is TGTGCCAGCAGTTTAGTGGGTGGGGCCAACGTCCTGACTTTC. Translation: CASSLVGGANVLTF. The full variable domain, rest sourced from reference TRBV27 and TRBJ2-6, is EAQVTQNPRYLITVTGKKLTVTCSQNMNHEYMSWYRQDPGLGLRQIYYSMNVEVTDKGDVPEGYKVSRKEKRNFPLILESPSPNQTSLYFCASSLVGGANVLTFGAGSRLTVL.